The rows below give T cell receptor beta chains drawn from one sample of a study of T cells expressing NK-cell markers. Reanalyzing the 5' RACE reads, TCRdb keeps one entry per CDR3 protein, without DNA. The sample shows 450,000 to 600,000 distinct CDR3 sequences, and approximately 3.6% sits with its ten largest clones. The sequenced sample was blood T cells: a sorted CD56 or NKG2C T cell subset, CD4+ or CD8+ T cells, or bulk PBMC T cells (not recorded which). Every receptor here comes from a man aged 18 to 35 in good health. Each CDR3 is given with its conserved first and last residue.

V: TRBV5-1
J: TRBJ2-2
CDR3: CASSAEGQGPALTGELFF

V: TRBV6-2/TRBV6-3
J: TRBJ2-7
CDR3: CASSYWSPVAYEQYF

V: TRBV12-3/TRBV12-4
J: TRBJ2-1
CDR3: CASSPLVVEQFF

V: TRBV29-1
J: TRBJ1-5
CDR3: CSAMTGTGKNQPQHF

V: TRBV6-5
J: TRBJ2-5
CDR3: CASSYSQGTVTQYF

V: TRBV4-2
J: TRBJ1-6
CDR3: CASSQDLGSSYNSPLHF

V: TRBV27
J: TRBJ2-1
CDR3: CASSTLGQGALQGQFF

V: TRBV12-3/TRBV12-4
J: TRBJ2-1
CDR3: CASSLPGLAGGPEFF

V: TRBV15
J: TRBJ1-2
CDR3: CATSRVPEWSPYGYTF

V: TRBV20-1
J: TRBJ2-5
CDR3: CSARDPARAGVGTQYF

V: TRBV20-1
J: TRBJ2-5
CDR3: CSAHRSWDSPKETQYF

V: TRBV20-1
J: TRBJ2-1
CDR3: CSANPIDRAGEQFF

V: TRBV4-3
J: TRBJ2-7
CDR3: CASSHGTGTSGKEQYF

V: TRBV27
J: TRBJ2-1
CDR3: CASSSLRAGTGGNEQFF

V: TRBV12-5
J: TRBJ2-1
CDR3: CASGLGALRFF

V: TRBV10-3
J: TRBJ1-5
CDR3: CAISEVGQNGQPQHF

V: TRBV2
J: TRBJ2-2
CDR3: CASSDGYTGELFF

V: TRBV20-1
J: TRBJ2-2
CDR3: CSAREGPRGGRELFF

V: TRBV2
J: TRBJ2-2
CDR3: CASRALAGAQNTGELFF

V: TRBV12-3/TRBV12-4
J: TRBJ1-2
CDR3: CASSLVTGTGPYGYTF

V: TRBV28
J: TRBJ2-1
CDR3: CASSLGQGKFF

V: TRBV4-1
J: TRBJ2-1
CDR3: CASSSRTSGSIWEQFF

V: TRBV19
J: TRBJ2-7
CDR3: CASSPRDWMYEQYF

V: TRBV6-5
J: TRBJ2-2
CDR3: CASSWSGELFF

V: TRBV6-1
J: TRBJ2-1
CDR3: CASRDGTPRTYSYNEQFF

V: TRBV28
J: TRBJ2-5
CDR3: CASSNPAGDQETQYF

V: TRBV5-1
J: TRBJ1-2
CDR3: CASSFGQGGDGYTF

V: TRBV12-3/TRBV12-4
J: TRBJ2-5
CDR3: CASSLRGTVETQYF

V: TRBV24-1
J: TRBJ1-1
CDR3: CATSDAPGQGNTEAFF

V: TRBV6-5
J: TRBJ1-2
CDR3: CASSYFGGLDGYTF

V: TRBV20-1
J: TRBJ1-4
CDR3: CSARGSGGKANEKLFF

V: TRBV9
J: TRBJ2-5
CDR3: CASSVGGLGTQYF

V: TRBV4-2
J: TRBJ1-2
CDR3: CASSQVGQDYGYTF

V: TRBV12-3/TRBV12-4
J: TRBJ1-5
CDR3: CASSRRQGFTNQPQHF

V: TRBV7-2
J: TRBJ2-7
CDR3: CASSSYGTHYEQYF

V: TRBV7-9
J: TRBJ2-5
CDR3: CASSSTAEQETQYF

V: TRBV20-1
J: TRBJ1-1
CDR3: CSAVRGVVSEAFF

V: TRBV7-9
J: TRBJ1-1
CDR3: CASSLSGLNSEAFF

V: TRBV7-2
J: TRBJ2-3
CDR3: CASSSPPGTPNTDTQYF

V: TRBV14
J: TRBJ2-1
CDR3: CASSQSGDEQFF

V: TRBV5-1
J: TRBJ1-2
CDR3: CASSNLGSYGYTF

V: TRBV7-8
J: TRBJ1-2
CDR3: CASSLTLNYGYTF

V: TRBV4-2
J: TRBJ2-7
CDR3: CASSQEWNSNYEQYF

V: TRBV29-1
J: TRBJ1-1
CDR3: CSVVGAVDPEAFF

V: TRBV7-2
J: TRBJ2-4
CDR3: CASSRTLAKNIQYF

V: TRBV6-1
J: TRBJ1-1
CDR3: CASNRGAAKGTEAFF

V: TRBV7-8
J: TRBJ2-1
CDR3: CASSLVGGISYNEQFF

V: TRBV12-3/TRBV12-4
J: TRBJ2-1
CDR3: CASTKGQPKFNEQFF

V: TRBV9
J: TRBJ1-6
CDR3: CASSPGAGTPLHF

V: TRBV5-1
J: TRBJ2-1
CDR3: CASSGSDYIYNEQFF

V: TRBV10-3
J: TRBJ1-1
CDR3: CAISPDRGNTEAFF

V: TRBV28
J: TRBJ1-2
CDR3: CASSRAGTSFPGGYTF

V: TRBV5-1
J: TRBJ2-1
CDR3: CASSGGTSGTQFF